This T cell receptor beta chain was recorded in a study of low-dose radiotherapy and immunotherapy resistance in tumors. Background on the study: Aspirin 300 mg was given orally each day for four cycles from cycle 1 day 1.

The CDR3 is 16 amino acids. Germline V CDR1 and CDR2: DFQATT, SNEGSKA (reference sequence). With 6 bases removed from V and 0 bases from J, the gap between germline ends came to 15 bases. This clonotype has at least ten counts. The authors amplified TCRs for about 20 PCR cycles with a constant-region primer and a V-primer adapter. MiXCR was run by TCRdb on the reads, yielding one entry per CDR3 protein. The sample has over 50,000 distinct CDR3 sequences, roughly a third seen once; the top ten hold 7.5% to 9.5%. Time point given: after trial treatment. Treatment defined: LDRT plus nivolumab, ipilimumab, low-dose cyclophosphamide and aspirin (RACIN trial). The donors' treatment consisted of nivolumab, ipilimumab, aspirin, low-dose cyclophosphamide and low-dose radiotherapy.

Sequences were derived from PBMCs, sampled after low-dose radiotherapy plus immunotherapy. The J gene is TRBJ1-6, the V gene TRBV20-1; a weak D match, TRBD1 (6 bases). This TCR was sampled from a male donor with rectosigmoid adenocarcinoma. The chain's CDR3 is CSALGQTSSYNSPLHF. The CDR3 region has the DNA TGCAGTGCCCTCGGACAGACCAGCTCCTATAATTCACCCCTCCACTTT.